The rows below give T cell receptor beta chains drawn from one sample of a study of cytomegalovirus exposure and HLA in healthy donors. Only in-frame clones appear in the TCRdb table, and some are missing; sequencing was by immunoSEQ multiplex PCR. Among around 200,000 clones listed, over 75% were seen once. The specimen was PBMCs. Source of these receptors: a woman aged 45-65 years in good health and CMV-seronegative. The CDR3 runs from the conserved cysteine through the conserved F or W. D genes are given only for firm matches. For some rows the clone size is stated as once, few or many, or as a class when expanded; others skip it.

abundance: NA
j_gene: TRBJ2-5
d_gene: TRBD1
v_gene: TRBV5-1
CDR3nt: TGCGCCAGCAGCTTGGTTGGGACAGAGCAAGAGACCCAGTACTTC
CDR3aa: CASSLVGTEQETQYF

abundance: NA
j_gene: TRBJ1-2
d_gene: TRBD1
v_gene: TRBV28
CDR3nt: TGTGCCAGCAGTTTAGCCGACAGGGCCTATGGCTACACCTTC
CDR3aa: CASSLADRAYGYTF

abundance: NA
j_gene: TRBJ2-4
d_gene: NA
v_gene: TRBV9
CDR3nt: TGTGCCAGCAGCGTCGGACTACTAAAAAACATTCAGTACTTC
CDR3aa: CASSVGLLKNIQYF

abundance: NA
j_gene: TRBJ2-7
d_gene: NA
v_gene: TRBV28
CDR3nt: TGTGCCAGCAGAGAGTCCGGGGGAAGCTCCTACGAGCAGTACTTC
CDR3aa: CASRESGGSSYEQYF

abundance: NA
j_gene: TRBJ2-1
d_gene: TRBD1
v_gene: TRBV6-1
CDR3nt: TGTGCCAGCAGTGACCCGACAGGGATAGTCTACAATGAGCAGTTCTTC
CDR3aa: CASSDPTGIVYNEQFF

abundance: NA
j_gene: TRBJ2-1
d_gene: TRBD1
v_gene: TRBV19
CDR3nt: TGTGCCAGTAGATATACAGGGGGCAGCTACAATGAGCAGTTCTTC
CDR3aa: CASRYTGGSYNEQFF

abundance: NA
j_gene: TRBJ2-7
d_gene: TRBD2
v_gene: TRBV18
CDR3nt: TGTGCCAGCTCCCCGGGTAGCGGGAGAAATAACGAGCAGTACTTC
CDR3aa: CASSPGSGRNNEQYF

abundance: few
j_gene: TRBJ1-2
d_gene: TRBD1
v_gene: TRBV9
CDR3nt: TGTGCCAGCAGCGTAGACCAGGGGGCGGCTCTACGAGGCTACACCTTC
CDR3aa: CASSVDQGAALRGYTF

abundance: NA
j_gene: TRBJ2-1
d_gene: NA
v_gene: TRBV9
CDR3nt: TGTGCCAGCACCGTTTCAGGTGGCAATGAGCAGTTCTTC
CDR3aa: CASTVSGGNEQFF

abundance: NA
j_gene: TRBJ2-7
d_gene: NA
v_gene: TRBV4-1
CDR3nt: TGCGCCAGCAGCCAAGATGAGGCCCGGGCCTACGAGCAGTACTTC
CDR3aa: CASSQDEARAYEQYF

abundance: NA
j_gene: TRBJ1-1
d_gene: NA
v_gene: TRBV7-9
CDR3nt: TGTGCCAGCAGCTTATCCCACAGCCGGACTGAAGCTTTCTTT
CDR3aa: CASSLSHSRTEAFF

abundance: NA
j_gene: TRBJ2-7
d_gene: TRBD1
v_gene: TRBV2
CDR3nt: TGTGCCTCCCACCGGGACAGGGACAAAGAGCAGTACTTC
CDR3aa: CASHRDRDKEQYF

abundance: once
j_gene: TRBJ2-5
d_gene: TRBD2
v_gene: TRBV4-1
CDR3nt: TGCGCCAGCAGCTCCCGGACTAGCGGGAGAGAGACCCAGTACTTC
CDR3aa: CASSSRTSGRETQYF

abundance: NA
j_gene: TRBJ2-7
d_gene: TRBD1
v_gene: TRBV27
CDR3nt: TGTGCCAGCAGTTTAATGGGACAGGGGCACGAGCAGTACTTC
CDR3aa: CASSLMGQGHEQYF